This T cell receptor (beta chain) was sequenced for a study of shared clonotypes between healthy human individuals. Broader study findings: Sampling involved blood alone; tissue repertoires likely differ. Non-shared clonotypes were found to have lower generation probabilities than the clonotypes that were shared by all four of the sorted-subset donors. Generally, naive subsets (rather than memory subsets) showed larger estimated richness.

This CDR3 region has 15 residues. Germline CDR1 and CDR2: MNHEY and SMNVEV (reference sequence). The J segment lost 4 bases and the V segment lost 5 bases, leaving 11 bases of the junction unmatched. The naive CD8 fraction comprised CD45RO-negative cells positively selected for CCR7 and excluded terminally differentiated effector memory CD45RA+ cells. About this clone itself: Its antigen is still unknown.

Produced via immunoSEQ multiplex PCR; TCRdb's table is partial and in-frame only. The data contain around 2,000,000 clones, roughly 91% of them singletons. Sequencing was done on a sample of naive CD8+ T cells from PBMCs. The chain links TRBV27 to TRBJ2-7; the match to TRBD1 covers 7 bases. This receptor was identified in a young man in good health. Some clones in this sample may be carry-over from other donors' samples. The DNA for the CDR3 is TGTGCCAGCAGTGATTATCCGGGACAGAGATACGAGCAGTACTTC. Encoded protein: CASSDYPGQRYEQYF.